These 3 T cell receptor beta chains were all obtained from the same sample, sequenced in a study of CXCR3-negative and CXCR3-positive naive CD8 T cells. Study conclusions and caveats: CXCR3-negative naive cells had less hydrophobic TRB CDR3s than did CXCR3-positive naive cells.

Antigens of these TCRs are unknown. UMI-labeled 5' RACE yielded the TRB cDNA libraries. From the 5' RACE reads, TCRdb lists one entry per CDR3 protein and no DNA. The sample totals some 130,000 distinct CDR3 sequences; its top ten clones hold 0.4% to 0.45%. The sequencing sample was made of naive CXCR3+ CD8+ T cells from blood. Subset reported: CD45RO-CCR7+CD27+CD95- naive CD8+ T cells expressing CXCR3 (TNR3+). Source of these receptors: a human donor in good health. Some clones in this sample may be carry-over from other donors' samples.

The genes are TRBV29-1 and TRBJ2-1; TCRdb indicates TRBD2, and absent DNA this call remains unverified. Per germline, CDR1 SQVTM and CDR2 ANQGSEA. CDR3 length: 15 amino acids. CDR3 sequence: CSVEGAGGPDNEQFF.

The chain uses TRBV4-1 and TRBJ1-4. This CDR3 contains 15 residues. CDR1 MGHRA and CDR2 YSYEKL come from the germline V gene. The CDR3 reads CASSQDSGVDEKLFF.

This sequence joins TRBV7-2 and TRBJ2-2. The CDR3 runs 12 residues. Per germline, CDR1 SGHTA and CDR2 FQGNSA. CDR3 protein: CASSQWTGELFF. Complete variable domain (other parts from reference TRBV7-2 and TRBJ2-2): GAGVSQSPSNKVTEKGKDVELRCDPISGHTALYWYRQSLGQGLEFLIYFQGNSAPDKSGLPSDRFSAERTGGSVSTLTIQRTQQEDSAVYLCASSQWTGELFFGEGSRLTVL.